This is a list of T cell receptor beta chains from one sample in a study of cytomegalovirus exposure and HLA in healthy donors. Sequenced by immunoSEQ multiplex PCR; TCRdb stores in-frame clones only, minus some. The sample records almost 200,000 clones, about 81% being singletons. The material sequenced was PBMCs. The receptors shown here come from a woman in her 30s in good health and CMV-seronegative. Both conserved end residues are part of each CDR3. Each record gives: J gene, clone size, V gene, D gene, CDR3 DNA, CDR3 protein. A D gene is named only where the DNA matches it firmly. Clone size is shown for a subset of rows, as once, few, many or a class of expanded clone.

J: TRBJ2-3
size: .
V: TRBV13
D: .
DNA: TGTGCCAGCAGCTTCTACAGGGCACGGGCAGATACGCAGTATTTT
CDR3: CASSFYRARADTQYF

J: TRBJ2-3
size: .
V: TRBV30
D: .
DNA: TGTGCCTGGAGTGTAGGAGCGGCGGGGAAGGGAGATACGCAGTATTTT
CDR3: CAWSVGAAGKGDTQYF

J: TRBJ2-7
size: .
V: TRBV6-5
D: TRBD1
DNA: TGTGCCAGCAGTTACTCTTCGGACAGGGACTACGAGCAGTACTTC
CDR3: CASSYSSDRDYEQYF

J: TRBJ1-2
size: .
V: TRBV12-5
D: .
DNA: TGTGCTAGTGGCTCCCGTAGCGGCCAGGAGGATGGCTACACCTTC
CDR3: CASGSRSGQEDGYTF

J: TRBJ1-5
size: .
V: TRBV5-6
D: TRBD1
DNA: TGTGCCAGCAGCTTGGCCGGGACAGGTAGCAATCAGCCCCAGCATTTT
CDR3: CASSLAGTGSNQPQHF

J: TRBJ2-4
size: .
V: TRBV2
D: TRBD2
DNA: TGTGCCAGCATTGGGGTACCGGGACTAGCGGGGGGGAACATTCAGTACTTC
CDR3: CASIGVPGLAGGNIQYF

J: TRBJ1-5
size: .
V: TRBV10-1
D: TRBD1
DNA: TGCGCCAGCCGACAGGGGCTAGGCAATCAGCCCCAGCATTTT
CDR3: CASRQGLGNQPQHF

J: TRBJ2-7
size: .
V: TRBV5-6
D: .
DNA: TGTGCCAGCAGCTTGAGGAGGACGCTCGCCTACGAGCAGTACTTC
CDR3: CASSLRRTLAYEQYF

J: TRBJ1-3
size: .
V: TRBV6-1
D: TRBD1
DNA: TGTGCCAGCAGTGTAGCCCGGACAGGGACTGGAAACACCATATATTTT
CDR3: CASSVARTGTGNTIYF

J: TRBJ2-3
size: .
V: TRBV4-1
D: .
DNA: TGCGCCAGCAGCCAAGAGGCCAACACAGATACGCAGTATTTT
CDR3: CASSQEANTDTQYF

J: TRBJ2-4
size: .
V: TRBV11-2
D: TRBD1
DNA: TGTGCCAGCAGCCGGGACAGGGGGAATGGCATTCAGTACTTC
CDR3: CASSRDRGNGIQYF

J: TRBJ2-7
size: .
V: TRBV5-4
D: .
DNA: TGTGCCAGCAGCTTGGGGTCACAGGTTTACTACGAGCAGTACTTC
CDR3: CASSLGSQVYYEQYF

J: TRBJ2-7
size: .
V: TRBV19
D: .
DNA: TGTGCCAGTAGTCAAGGACTTCTCATCGAGCAGTACTTC
CDR3: CASSQGLLIEQYF

J: TRBJ2-7
size: .
V: TRBV21-1
D: .
DNA: TGTGCCAGCAGCATCCCCGGGACACACCCGACCTACGAGCAGTACTTC
CDR3: CASSIPGTHPTYEQYF

J: TRBJ1-2
size: .
V: TRBV29-1
D: TRBD1
DNA: TGCAGCGTTGAAGAAGGAAGGGGGCATGGCTACACCTTC
CDR3: CSVEEGRGHGYTF

J: TRBJ2-2
size: .
V: TRBV7-9
D: .
DNA: TGTGCCAGCAGCTTGGGGACACACAACACCGGGGAGCTGTTTTTT
CDR3: CASSLGTHNTGELFF

J: TRBJ2-1
size: .
V: TRBV28
D: TRBD2
DNA: TGTGCCAGCACCCCAGTAGGGACTAGCGGTGCTGCGGGCGAGCAGTTCTTC
CDR3: CASTPVGTSGAAGEQFF

J: TRBJ2-4
size: once
V: TRBV5-1
D: .
DNA: TGCGCCAGCAGCTCTTTCCCCCAACAGGGCTCCAAAAACATTCAGTACTTC
CDR3: CASSSFPQQGSKNIQYF

J: TRBJ1-4
size: .
V: TRBV30
D: .
DNA: TGTGCCTGGAGTGTGACACCTAAAACTAATGAAAAACTGTTTTTT
CDR3: CAWSVTPKTNEKLFF

J: TRBJ2-2
size: once
V: TRBV19
D: TRBD1
DNA: TGTGCCAGTATGAACAGGGGGCGATCCGGGGAGCTGTTTTTT
CDR3: CASMNRGRSGELFF

J: TRBJ1-6
size: .
V: TRBV5-1
D: .
DNA: TGCGCCAGCAGCTTGGGAGACAGGCAGAATTCACCCCTCCACTTT
CDR3: CASSLGDRQNSPLHF

J: TRBJ2-7
size: .
V: TRBV18
D: TRBD1
DNA: TGTGCCAGCTCTCGGGACAGGTACTCCTACGAGCAGTACTTC
CDR3: CASSRDRYSYEQYF

J: TRBJ2-7
size: .
V: TRBV15
D: TRBD1
DNA: TGTGCCACCAGCAGAGATCTCGCGACAGGGATGTACGAGCAGTACTTC
CDR3: CATSRDLATGMYEQYF

J: TRBJ1-2
size: .
V: TRBV11-2
D: TRBD1
DNA: TGTGCCAGCAGCTTAGGGACAGGGCAAGGGGGCTACACCTTC
CDR3: CASSLGTGQGGYTF